Listed below are T cell receptor beta chains from one sample, sequenced in a study of blood T cell repertoires in COVID-19. Method: immunoSEQ multiplex PCR; TCRdb's copy keeps in-frame clones and lacks some. The data contain 83,000 or so clones, around 80% of them seen just once; the ten biggest clones take up just over 20%. Sequenced: peripheral blood. The source of these receptors is a human donor in a cohort sampled during active COVID-19. The conserved cysteine and the conserved F or W are not part of the CDR3 here. Each record gives: V gene, J gene, CDR3 protein.

TRBV19	TRBJ1-1	ASSIPGGPNTEAF
TRBV29-1	TRBJ2-1	GGRGYNEQF
TRBV5-1	TRBJ2-3	ASSSPLLAGGADTQY
TRBV27	TRBJ2-7	ASSSRDRGYEQY
TRBV4-2	TRBJ1-5	ASSQDWAGRNQPQH
TRBV7-9	TRBJ2-7	ASSMDRVYEQY
TRBV19	TRBJ2-7	ASSIGAGLSYEQY
TRBV21-1	TRBJ2-5	ASSIPPLGETQY
TRBV3-1/TRBV3-2	TRBJ1-1	ASSPRTGRNTEAF
TRBV20-1	TRBJ1-4	SASPGGNEKLF
TRBV5-6	TRBJ2-7	ASSSRRTVAYEQY
TRBV6-6	TRBJ2-7	ASSYSAGGSYEQY
TRBV28	TRBJ1-3	ASSSPPGQGLASGNTIY
TRBV7-2	TRBJ1-3	ASSFINGGSGNTIY
TRBV28	TRBJ1-5	ASSLSGNQPQH
TRBV7-9	TRBJ2-5	ASSLTQGPETQY
TRBV6-1	TRBJ1-6	ASSEVVGPLH
TRBV7-2	TRBJ2-7	ASSLDGGPYEQY
TRBV3-1/TRBV3-2	TRBJ1-2	ASSQTGSGYGYT
TRBV9	TRBJ1-4	ASSAGGGEKLF
TRBV9	TRBJ2-5	ASSVDSGGAGETQY
TRBV21-1	TRBJ1-5	ASSKQQAPPGQPQH
TRBV28	TRBJ1-1	ASRSGSIMNTEAF
TRBV4-2	TRBJ2-5	ASSQLAGGSETQY
TRBV19	TRBJ1-1	ASSPQGLDTKNTEAF
TRBV18	TRBJ1-1	ASSEIGTEAF
TRBV7-9	TRBJ1-1	ASSYSRGGNTEAF
TRBV12-5	TRBJ2-2	ASALRTTGELF
TRBV2	TRBJ2-7	ASVGSGRYEQY
TRBV7-9	TRBJ1-5	ASSSTGDQH
TRBV3-1/TRBV3-2	TRBJ2-3	ASSQGTRRGDTQY
TRBV5-6	TRBJ2-3	ASSLESSSDTQY
TRBV7-9	TRBJ2-3	AAMSTQY
TRBV13	TRBJ1-4	ASSLGGSNEKLF
TRBV28	TRBJ1-6	ASSLARGQGSSPLH
TRBV6-5	TRBJ1-4	ASRLDRGREKLF
TRBV6-6	TRBJ2-3	ASSYSVGRGDTQY
TRBV24-1	TRBJ2-3	ATSEGQGGNTDTQY
TRBV5-4	TRBJ2-3	ASSLGGGDGGTQY
TRBV5-4	TRBJ2-3	ASSLLIPRRGLNTQY
TRBV19	TRBJ1-5	ASNLLDSSNQPQH
TRBV5-1	TRBJ2-5	ASSRTGAETQY
TRBV19	TRBJ2-3	ASSTQVSLMDTQY
TRBV21-1	TRBJ2-3	ACRTGLAGFTDTQY
TRBV24-1	TRBJ1-4	ATSDTRDRGNEKLF
TRBV10-2	TRBJ1-2	ASIPGSRNYGYT
TRBV11-2	TRBJ2-2	ASSSRTGGTGELF
TRBV5-6	TRBJ2-5	ASSSDRGAGTQY
TRBV7-9	TRBJ2-2	ASSWTSGDGELF